These T cell receptor beta chains were read from a single sample in a study of CD8 T cells in Susac syndrome. TCRdb recomputed calls from the immunoSEQ multiplex PCR reads with MiXCR, one row per CDR3 protein. The data show 75,000 to 95,000 distinct CDR3 sequences, around nine tenths seen once. The sample was CD8+ T cells from PBMCs. The source is a human donor with multiple sclerosis. Both conserved end residues are part of each CDR3. D genes are given only for firm matches. The size field is filled for only some rows; it gives once, few, many or a size class.

clone_size j_call d_call v_call cdr3_aa cdr3_nt
. TRBJ1-1 . TRBV5-1 CASSLLGPNTEAFF TGCGCCAGCAGCTTATTAGGGCCGAACACTGAAGCTTTCTTT
. TRBJ2-5 . TRBV10-2 CASRAVPGQETQYF TGCGCCAGCCGAGCGGTCCCAGGGCAAGAGACCCAGTACTTC
. TRBJ2-3 TRBD2 TRBV27 CASSFHPSTSGRSTDTQYF TGTGCCAGCAGTTTTCATCCTTCAACTAGCGGGAGGAGCACAGATACGCAGTATTTT
. TRBJ1-2 TRBD1 TRBV12-3/TRBV12-4 CASLNTGVLDSGYTF TGTGCCAGCTTAAATACAGGGGTTTTGGACTCTGGCTACACCTTC
. TRBJ2-7 . TRBV27 CASSIQGPAYEQYF TGTGCCAGCAGTATACAGGGTCCCGCCTACGAGCAGTACTTC
. TRBJ2-1 . TRBV20-1 CSARSPYNEQFF TGCAGTGCAAGGTCCCCCTACAATGAGCAGTTCTTC
. TRBJ1-1 . TRBV9 CASSGPGSENTEAFF TGTGCCAGCAGCGGGCCGGGATCCGAGAACACTGAAGCTTTCTTT
. TRBJ2-5 . TRBV4-3 CASSQDQNPGETQYF TGCGCCAGCAGCCAAGATCAAAACCCCGGGGAGACCCAGTACTTC
few TRBJ2-3 TRBD1 TRBV7-3 CASSRDRGNTDTQYF TGTGCCAGCAGCCGGGACAGGGGTAACACAGATACGCAGTATTTT
. TRBJ1-1 . TRBV5-1 CASSLGGMSEAFF TGCGCCAGCAGCTTGGGGGGAATGAGTGAAGCTTTCTTT
. TRBJ2-7 TRBD2 TRBV5-4 CASSPRTTSGSGEQYF TGTGCCAGCAGCCCAAGGACGACTAGCGGGAGTGGCGAGCAGTACTTC
. TRBJ1-2 TRBD1 TRBV2 CARKKLMKTGGNYGYTF TGTGCCAGAAAAAAATTAATGAAGACAGGGGGAAACTATGGCTACACCTTC
. TRBJ2-2 . TRBV9 CASSQVPGELFF TGTGCCAGCAGCCAGGTCCCCGGGGAGCTGTTTTTT
. TRBJ1-5 . TRBV21-1 CASSKRLQGGQPQHF TGTGCCAGCAGCAAAAGGTTGCAAGGGGGCCAGCCCCAGCATTTT
. TRBJ1-2 . TRBV7-8 CASSSGGAEGYTF TGTGCCAGCAGCAGCGGAGGGGCCGAAGGCTACACCTTC
. TRBJ1-1 . TRBV19 CASSTPGWTEAFF TGTGCCAGTAGTACTCCAGGGTGGACTGAAGCTTTCTTT
. TRBJ2-1 . TRBV24-1 CATSPTGSYYNEQFF TGTGCCACCAGCCCGACAGGATCCTACTACAATGAGCAGTTCTTC
. TRBJ2-3 . TRBV2 CASQRGQISTDTQYF TGTGCCAGCCAACGCGGACAGATTAGCACAGATACGCAGTATTTT
. TRBJ2-1 TRBD2 TRBV12-3/TRBV12-4 CASSFVLAGEKQFF TGTGCCAGCAGTTTTGTCCTAGCGGGGGAGAAGCAGTTCTTC
. TRBJ1-2 TRBD1 TRBV27 CASSQGTDYGYTF TGTGCCAGCAGTCAAGGGACAGATTATGGCTACACCTTC
. TRBJ2-1 . TRBV11-2 CASSLGAEGGVF TGTGCCAGCAGCTTAGGAGCGGAGGGGGGGGTCTTC
. TRBJ1-6 . TRBV23-1 CASSPPLNNSPLHF TGCGCCAGCAGCCCCCCTCTGAATAATTCACCCCTCCACTTT
. TRBJ2-3 . TRBV6-6 CASSYSGDTQYF TGTGCCAGCAGTTACTCGGGAGATACGCAGTATTTT
. TRBJ2-7 TRBD1 TRBV30 CAWSERGTGSYEQYF TGTGCCTGGAGTGAAAGGGGGACAGGTTCCTACGAGCAGTACTTC
. TRBJ1-1 . TRBV2 CASSEERGHTEAFF TGTGCCAGCAGTGAAGAACGGGGCCACACTGAAGCTTTCTTT
few TRBJ2-7 . TRBV6-2/TRBV6-3 CASSLGRPYEQYF TGTGCCAGCAGTCTGGGGCGACCCTACGAGCAGTACTTC
once TRBJ2-7 . TRBV28 CASSLCRECEQYF TGTGCCAGCAGTTTATGCCGGGAGTGCGAGCAGTACTTC
. TRBJ2-1 . TRBV6-1 CASSENLMSSYNEQFF TGTGCCAGCAGTGAGAATCTTATGAGCTCCTACAATGAGCAGTTCTTC
. TRBJ1-2 TRBD1 TRBV5-1 CASSLAGQGEYGYTF TGCGCCAGCAGCTTGGCGGGACAGGGGGAGTATGGCTACACCTTC
. TRBJ1-2 TRBD1 TRBV20-1 CSARDPGTVNYGYTF TGCAGTGCTAGAGATCCCGGGACAGTCAACTATGGCTACACCTTC
. TRBJ1-5 TRBD1 TRBV19 CASRWGQGVNQPQHF TGTGCCAGTAGGTGGGGACAGGGGGTCAATCAGCCCCAGCATTTT
. TRBJ2-7 TRBD2 TRBV19 CASNPSGSPSYEQYF TGTGCCAGTAACCCTAGCGGGAGTCCCTCCTACGAGCAGTACTTC
. TRBJ2-5 . TRBV6-5 CASSYFQQETQYF TGTGCCAGCAGTTACTTCCAGCAGGAGACCCAGTACTTC
few TRBJ1-5 . TRBV23-1 CASSQSSGQPQHF TGCGCCAGCAGTCAATCTAGCGGTCAGCCCCAGCATTTT
. TRBJ1-1 . TRBV7-9 CASSEGNSAFF TGTGCCAGCAGCGAAGGGAATTCGGCTTTCTTT
once TRBJ1-5 . TRBV27 CASSFGTPGVVNQPQHF TGTGCCAGCAGTTTTGGCACTCCAGGGGTGGTCAATCAGCCCCAGCATTTT
. TRBJ2-1 TRBD2 TRBV4-1 CASSTGLAGGLGSNEQFF TGCGCCAGCAGTACTGGACTAGCGGGGGGGCTCGGGTCCAATGAGCAGTTCTTC
. TRBJ2-3 . TRBV6-2/TRBV6-3 CASGEMRDTQYF TGTGCCAGCGGGGAAATGAGGGATACGCAGTATTTT
. TRBJ2-7 . TRBV7-9 CASSSQSTYEQYF TGTGCCAGCAGCTCCCAGAGTACCTACGAGCAGTACTTC
. TRBJ1-2 . TRBV9 CASSVGLGSEIHYGYTF TGTGCCAGCAGCGTGGGTTTAGGCAGCGAAATCCACTATGGCTACACCTTC
. TRBJ2-1 TRBD2 TRBV4-1 CASSPRLAWNEQFF TGCGCCAGCAGCCCCCGACTAGCGTGGAATGAGCAGTTCTTC
. TRBJ2-1 . TRBV5-1 CASSLTGGHEQFF TGCGCCAGCAGCTTGACGGGGGGCCATGAGCAGTTCTTC
. TRBJ2-1 . TRBV19 CASSIGGNDYNEQFF TGTGCCAGTAGTATAGGCGGCAACGATTACAATGAGCAGTTCTTC
. TRBJ2-5 . TRBV6-1 CASSEAVRQPIQETQYF TGTGCCAGCAGTGAAGCGGTCCGACAGCCTATACAAGAGACCCAGTACTTC
. TRBJ2-2 TRBD2 TRBV4-1 CASSQDGGGFTTGELFF TGCGCCAGCAGCCAAGACGGGGGGGGTTTTACAACCGGGGAGCTGTTTTTT
. TRBJ1-1 . TRBV4-3 CASSQDLARGTEAFF TGCGCCAGCAGCCAAGATCTTGCCAGGGGCACTGAAGCTTTCTTT
. TRBJ2-3 TRBD2 TRBV15 CATSSTSGGRWATQYF TGTGCCACCAGCAGTACTAGCGGGGGGAGGTGGGCTACGCAGTATTTT
. TRBJ1-3 . TRBV2 CASSQGRLVYF TGTGCCAGCAGCCAAGGACGGCTAGTGTATTTT
. TRBJ2-3 . TRBV2 CASSRSFQGSTDTQYF TGTGCCAGCAGCCGTTCGTTTCAGGGCTCCACAGATACGCAGTATTTT
. TRBJ2-2 . TRBV7-9 CASSLVLYTGELFF TGTGCCAGCAGCTTAGTACTTTACACCGGGGAGCTGTTTTTT
. TRBJ2-3 . TRBV15 CATAARSKSTDTQYF TGTGCCACCGCCGCGCGCTCCAAGAGCACAGATACGCAGTATTTT
. TRBJ1-1 . TRBV30 CAWKSGWNTEAFF TGTGCCTGGAAAAGTGGGTGGAACACTGAAGCTTTCTTT
. TRBJ2-6 . TRBV19 CASSIPMRDITGDGANVLTF TGTGCCAGTAGTATCCCTATGAGGGACATCACGGGGGATGGGGCCAACGTCCTGACTTTC
. TRBJ2-5 . TRBV6-5 CASRSHRITGLEYF TGTGCCAGCAGATCCCACCGCATAACGGGTTTAGAGTACTTC
. TRBJ2-7 . TRBV28 CASSFLSEDYEQYF TGTGCCAGCAGTTTTTTGTCGGAAGACTACGAGCAGTACTTC
. TRBJ2-1 . TRBV7-8 CASSSQPNEQFF TGTGCCAGCAGCTCGCAGCCCAATGAGCAGTTCTTC
. TRBJ1-1 . TRBV2 CASSPGQSERNTEAFF TGTGCCAGCAGTCCAGGACAGTCCGAAAGGAACACTGAAGCTTTCTTT